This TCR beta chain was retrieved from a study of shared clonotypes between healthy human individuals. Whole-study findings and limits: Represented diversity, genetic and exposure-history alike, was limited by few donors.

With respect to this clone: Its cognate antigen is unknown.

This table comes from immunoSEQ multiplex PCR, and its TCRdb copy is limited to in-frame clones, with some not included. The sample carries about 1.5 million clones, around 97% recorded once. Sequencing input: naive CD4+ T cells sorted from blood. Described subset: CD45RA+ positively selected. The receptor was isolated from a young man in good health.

The CDR3 sequence is CASSLLGRGGGGTQYF. Written as DNA, the CDR3 is TGCGCCAGCAGCTTGCTGGGCAGGGGTGGAGGAGGGACCCAGTACTTC. The chain carries TRBV5-1 and TRBJ2-5, with a weak D call TRBD1 (6 bases). V lost 1 base, J lost 7 bases, and 20 bases lay in between. Germline V gene sequence: CDR1 SGHRS, CDR2 YFSETQ. CDR3 length: 16 residues.